This entry is about one T cell receptor (beta chain). Its antigen remains unidentified. Trimming shortened V by 4 bases and J by 7 bases, and 16 bases separated the two germline ends. This CDR3 is built from 14 residues. Germline V gene sequence: CDR1 SGHTA, CDR2 FQGNSA. The record originates from a study of CD8 T cells in ankylosing spondylitis. In making TCR beta libraries, quantitative 5'-RACE with molecular barcodes was used. TCRdb independently ran MiXCR on the 5' RACE reads; one entry per CDR3 protein. The data hold about 800,000 distinct CDR3 sequences, with 10% to 15% observed a single time. Study-wide results and caveats: Enrichment of disease-linked clones was reportedly significant in matched ankylosing spondylitis synovial fluid. Disease-associated clonotypes exhibited CD8+ identity and were relatively infrequent in peripheral blood. Ankylosing spondylitis blood appeared to be characterized by a TCR beta motif of under ten highly homologous variants. There were earlier reports of some motif variants in reactive arthritis synovial fluid and blood.

J is TRBJ2-5 and V is TRBV7-2; D remains unclear. The sample consisted of blood, either unsorted or a sorted T cell fraction (not recorded which). The origin of this receptor is a male donor with ankylosing spondylitis. This CDR3 reads CASSSSRTDATQYF. The CDR3 region has the DNA TGTGCCAGCAGCTCCTCGAGGACGGACGCGACCCAGTACTTC.